This T cell receptor (beta chain) comes out of a study of T cell responses to AZD1222 COVID-19 vaccine. Assay used: immunoSEQ multiplex PCR; TCRdb lists only in-frame clones, some missing. The sample gives more than 90,000 clones, around 89% of which show up once; 3.5% is in the top ten. Worth noting for this clone: The antigen is unknown.

Trimming shortened V by 3 bases and J by 2 bases, and 8 bases separated the two germline ends. The CDR3 loop spans 14 amino acids. From germline, CDR1 is LNHDA and CDR2 SQIVND (reference sequence). Second-dose groups at about 4 or about 12 weeks were pooled. Regarding the study as a whole: Seropositive status at baseline applied to only a handful of AZD1222 recipients.

This clonotype was sampled from an adult who received the AZD1222 COVID-19 vaccine. The chain is built from TRBV19 and TRBJ1-5; unclear D gene. The sample here was peripheral blood, taken 28 days after the second AZD1222 dose. The CDR3 here is CASSMVLGNQPQHF. Here the CDR3 DNA reads TGTGCCAGTAGTATGGTCTTGGGCAATCAGCCCCAGCATTTT. Looking up the rest from reference TRBV19 and TRBJ1-5 gives the full variable domain: DGGITQSPKYLFRKEGQNVTLSCEQNLNHDAMYWYRQDPGQGLRLIYYSQIVNDFQKGDIAEGYSVSREKKESFPLTVTSAQKNPTAFYLCASSMVLGNQPQHFGDGTRLSIL.